This passage covers 26 T cell receptor beta chains from one sample sequenced in a study of CD8 T cells in Susac syndrome. Random hexamers were used to reverse transcribe an amount of roughly 0.5 to 1 ug RNA. A single record per CDR3 protein comes from TCRdb applying MiXCR to the immunoSEQ multiplex PCR reads. The sample lists approximately 160,000 distinct CDR3 sequences, 85% to 95% occurring once. Sequenced: CD4+ T cells from PBMCs. Receptor source: a human donor with multiple sclerosis.

The chain uses TRBV29-1 and TRBJ2-3; D remains ambiguous. Trimming removed 3 bases from V and 6 bases from J, with 10 bases in between. The CDR3 consists of 12 residues. Germline values: CDR1 SQVTM, CDR2 ANQGSEA. CDR3 DNA: TGCAGCGTTGATCGTTCCGTGGATACGCAGTATTTT. Its translation is CSVDRSVDTQYF.

The V and J genes are TRBV30 and TRBJ2-3, with a tentative D call TRBD2 (5 bases). The V end was cut by 2 bases, the J end by 4 bases, with 19 bases between. Germline values: CDR1 GTSNPN, CDR2 SVGIG (reference sequence). The length of the CDR3 is 16 residues. CDR3 DNA sequence: TGTGCCTGGAGTCTTGGAGACTACACGCGCTCAGATACGCAGTATTTT. Its protein is CAWSLGDYTRSDTQYF.

The chain uses TRBV27 and TRBJ2-3; 10 nucleotides align to TRBD2. V was pared by 7 bases and J by 4 bases, with 5 bases of the junction left unmatched. The CDR3 contains 14 residues. Germline V CDR1 and CDR2: MNHEY, SMNVEV (reference sequence). CDR3 sequence reads: CASTPAGGSDTQYF. The DNA of the CDR3 is TGTGCCAGCACCCCAGCGGGAGGGTCAGATACGCAGTATTTT.

CDR3: CSARDARGSEKLFF. CDR3 nucleotides: TGCAGTGCTAGAGACGCGAGGGGAAGTGAAAAACTGTTTTTT. The chain has TRBV20-1 and TRBJ1-4; tentative D call: TRBD1 (5 bases). CDR1 is DFQATT and CDR2 is SNEGSKA in the germline V gene (reference sequence). V gave up 0 bases and J gave up 7 bases, with 12 bases separating them. This CDR3 is 14 amino acids long.

The chain employs TRBV11-2 and TRBJ2-5, with D possibly being TRBD1 (5 bases). CDR1 and CDR2 from the germline V gene are SGHAT and FQNNGV. The germline V and J ends were trimmed by 4 bases and 7 bases, with 16 bases remaining between them. The CDR3 runs to 14 residues. The CDR3 region is CASSSYTRDRTQYF. DNA for the CDR3: TGTGCCAGCAGCTCCTACACGAGAGACAGGACCCAGTACTTC.

This clonotype occurred once. The chain links TRBV7-3 to TRBJ1-1; no clear D. The CDR3 is made up of 15 amino acids. Germline V gene sequence: CDR1 SGHTA, CDR2 FQGTGA. Trimming took 5 bases from V and 0 from J, leaving 13 bases between them. The chain's CDR3 is CASSPRGGVNTEAFF. CDR3 sequence (DNA): TGTGCCAGCAGCCCCCGGGGAGGTGTGAACACTGAAGCTTTCTTT. Variable domain in full (rest from reference TRBV7-3 and TRBJ1-1): GAGVSQTPSNKVTEKGKYVELRCDPISGHTALYWYRQSLGQGPEFLIYFQGTGAADDSGLPNDRFFAVRPEGSVSTLKIQRTERGDSAVYLCASSPRGGVNTEAFFGQGTRLTVV.

The rearrangement uses TRBV7-3 and TRBJ2-1; 10 nucleotides match TRBD1. The junction had 6 bases not matched to a gene; V was cut back by 4 bases and J by 6 bases. The CDR3 contains 15 residues. CDR1 and CDR2 (germline): SGHTA, FQGTGA. CDR3 residues: CASSSRDRGPNEQFF. For the CDR3, the DNA is TGTGCCAGCAGCTCCCGGGACAGGGGTCCCAATGAGCAGTTCTTC.

This chain uses TRBV7-2 with TRBJ2-7, with TRBD1 matching over 7 bases. Germline values: CDR1 SGHTA, CDR2 FQGNSA. The CDR3 covers 14 residues. V trimming: 5 bases; J trimming: 6 bases; junction bases outside the gene matches: 10. Here the CDR3 reads CASSADRDPGEQYF. The CDR3 nucleotides are TGTGCCAGCAGCGCCGACAGGGATCCGGGCGAGCAGTACTTC.

This clonotype has just a few counts. The V gene is TRBV9, the J gene TRBJ2-7; 7 bases match TRBD1. The CDR3 is 13 residues long. The germline gives CDR1 SGDLS, CDR2 YYNGEE. After removal of 3 bases from V and 6 bases from J, the junction contained 6 bases not matched to a gene. The CDR3 sequence is CASSGSTGVEQYF. The CDR3 DNA follows: TGTGCCAGCAGCGGAAGTACAGGGGTCGAGCAGTACTTC. The full variable domain, with the rest looked up from reference TRBV9 and TRBJ2-7, is DSGVTQTPKHLITATGQRVTLRCSPRSGDLSVYWYQQSLDQGLQFLIQYYNGEERAKGNILERFSAQQFPDLHSELNLSSLELGDSALYFCASSGSTGVEQYFGPGTRLTVT.

A word on this clonotype: At one of its ends the junction is not consistent with the germline gene, which may arise from a read error. This chain joins TRBV7-9 and TRBJ2-1, with D tentatively TRBD1 (5 bases). Germline V gives CDR1 SEHNR, CDR2 FQNEAQ (reference sequence). CDR3 length: 15 residues. The CDR3 here is CASSLVNQGDNEQFF. CDR3 sequence (DNA): TGTGCCAGCAGCTTAGTCAACCAGGGCGACAATGAACAGTTCTTC.

This clonotype was seen a handful of times. V and J are TRBV6-5 and TRBJ2-7, with 8 bases identical to TRBD1. From germline, CDR1 is MNHEY and CDR2 SVGAGI. The CDR3 contains 14 residues. The V gene end was trimmed by 6 bases and the J gene end by 2 bases; junction bases not matched to a gene: 6. This CDR3 is CASSSGQGPYEQYF. The CDR3 DNA reads TGTGCCAGCAGCTCCGGACAGGGTCCCTACGAGCAGTACTTC.

The chain uses TRBV6-2 or TRBV6-3 and TRBJ2-1; TRBD2 matches 11 bases. Looked up from germline, CDR1 is MNHEY and CDR2 is SVGEGT. CDR3 length: 15 amino acids. Germline trimming cut 2 bases from V and 6 bases from J; bases unmatched to any gene: 3. The CDR3: CASSYPGTSGNEQFF. CDR3 DNA: TGTGCCAGCAGTTACCCGGGGACTAGCGGCAATGAGCAGTTCTTC.

The chain recombines TRBV29-1 with TRBJ2-5; unclear D gene. CDR1 is SQVTM and CDR2 is ANQGSEA in the germline V gene. CDR3 length: 14 amino acids. V lost 5 bases, J lost 2 bases, and 15 bases lay in between. CDR3 amino acids: CSVPDGRAQETQYF. CDR3 sequence (DNA): TGCAGCGTTCCAGACGGCCGGGCACAAGAGACCCAGTACTTC. Combining the CDR3 with reference TRBV29-1 and TRBJ2-5 gives the whole variable domain SAVISQKPSRDICQRGTSLTIQCQVDSQVTMMFWYRQQPGQSLTLIATANQGSEATYESGFVIDKFPISRPNLTFSTLTVSNMSPEDSSIYLCSVPDGRAQETQYFGPGTRLLVL.

The CDR3 here is CASSLGVSSYNEQFF. CDR3 coding DNA: TGCGCCAGCAGCTTGGGAGTGAGCTCCTACAATGAGCAGTTCTTC. The chain joins TRBV5-1 to TRBJ2-1; D is unresolved. Trimming took 0 bases from V and 0 from J, leaving 7 bases between them. CDR3 size: 15 residues. The germline CDR1 and CDR2 sequences are SGHRS and YFSETQ.

This rearrangement joins TRBV3-1 to TRBJ1-1; 8 bases line up with TRBD1. Germline CDR1 LGHDT, CDR2 YNNKEL (reference sequence). This CDR3 has 14 residues. V lost 5 bases, J lost 4 bases, and 6 bases stayed unmatched. The CDR3 nucleotides read TGTGCCAGCAGCTACGGACAGGGTATCACTGAAGCTTTCTTT. Protein sequence: CASSYGQGITEAFF.

This chain joins TRBV18 and TRBJ2-7, with D hard to call. The CDR3 runs 13 residues. The germline gives CDR1 KGHSH, CDR2 LQKENI. The germline V and J ends were trimmed by 3 bases and 5 bases, with 11 bases remaining between them. CDR3 region: CASSPGPLHEQYF. As DNA, the CDR3 is TGTGCCAGCTCACCTGGACCCCTCCACGAGCAGTACTTC.

The V and J genes are TRBV18 and TRBJ1-1, with D possibly matching TRBD1 (5 bases). The CDR3 loop spans 12 amino acids. V dropped 3 bases and J dropped 8 bases, with 10 bases sitting between them. Germline CDR1 is KGHSH and CDR2 is LQKENI. The CDR3 coding sequence is TGTGCCAGCTCACCCGGGGGGAAAGAAGCTTTCTTT. Translating it yields CASSPGGKEAFF.

In DNA, the CDR3 is TGCAGTACCTCGAGGGGTCCGGAGACCCAGTACTTC. It yields the protein CSTSRGPETQYF. The J gene is TRBJ2-5, the V gene TRBV20-1, with D perhaps being TRBD1 or TRBD2 (5 bases each). Germline lookup yields CDR1 DFQATT and CDR2 SNEGSKA (reference sequence). CDR3 length equals 12 residues. Trimming shortened V by 8 bases and J by 5 bases, and 15 bases separated the two germline ends.

The V gene is TRBV5-1, the J gene TRBJ2-7; D not certain. V was cut by 0 bases and J by 3 bases, with 10 bases left in between. CDR1 is SGHRS, CDR2 YFSETQ, per germline. This CDR3 is 14 amino acids long. The DNA for the CDR3 is TGCGCCAGCAGCTTGGGTGGGATGGACTACGAGCAGTACTTC. Its protein is CASSLGGMDYEQYF.

V gene TRBV7-2 combines with J gene TRBJ2-2; 9 bases line up with TRBD2. Germline values: CDR1 SGHTA, CDR2 FQGNSA. The V segment lost 6 bases and the J segment 6 bases; nucleotides outside the gene matches: 2. This CDR3 contains 13 residues. In DNA, the CDR3 is TGTGCCAGCAGGAGACTAGCGGCCGGGGAGCTGTTTTTT. Translation: CASRRLAAGELFF.

The chain combines TRBV7-9 with TRBJ2-3; the match to TRBD2 covers 8 bases. The CDR3 spans 15 residues. Germline V lookup: CDR1 SEHNR, CDR2 FQNEAQ (reference sequence). J lost 4 bases, V lost 5 bases, and 8 bases had no gene match. CDR3 sequence (DNA): TGTGCCAGCAGCCCCGGACTAGCTGGCCCAGATACGCAGTATTTT. Protein: CASSPGLAGPDTQYF.

This chain links TRBV20-1 with TRBJ2-3; 13 nucleotides match TRBD2. The CDR3 is 15 residues long. V lost 5 bases and J lost 1; bases outside the gene matches: 3. Germline V gives CDR1 DFQATT, CDR2 SNEGSKA (reference sequence). CDR3 amino acids: CSAYGLAGGTDTQYF. The DNA of the CDR3 is TGCAGTGCTTATGGACTAGCGGGGGGCACAGATACGCAGTATTTT.

J is TRBJ1-1 and V is TRBV3-1; no definite D call. CDR1 is LGHDT and CDR2 is YNNKEL in the germline V gene (reference sequence). The ends were cut back, 4 bases at V and 4 bases at J, with 22 bases in the middle. The CDR3 covers 17 residues. The CDR3 loop reads CASSRGEFGRVGTEAFF. CDR3 DNA: TGTGCCAGCAGCCGTGGTGAATTTGGGAGGGTCGGCACTGAAGCTTTCTTT. Looking up the rest from reference TRBV3-1 and TRBJ1-1 gives the full variable domain: DTAVSQTPKYLVTQMGNDKSIKCEQNLGHDTMYWYKQDSKKFLKIMFSYNNKELIINETVPNRFSPKSPDKAHLNLHINSLELGDSAVYFCASSRGEFGRVGTEAFFGQGTRLTVV.

The chain is built from TRBV5-1 and TRBJ2-7, with 7 bases fitting TRBD2. CDR3 length equals 13 residues. From germline, CDR1 is SGHRS and CDR2 YFSETQ. V shed 2 bases, J shed 3 bases, and the junction held 2 bases outside the gene matches. The CDR3 region is CASSFAGDYEQYF. The CDR3 DNA is TGCGCCAGCAGCTTCGCGGGAGACTACGAGCAGTACTTC. Together with reference TRBV5-1 and TRBJ2-7, the CDR3 gives the full variable domain: KAGVTQTPRYLIKTRGQQVTLSCSPISGHRSVSWYQQTPGQGLQFLFEYFSETQRNKGNFPGRFSGRQFSNSRSEMNVSTLELGDSALYLCASSFAGDYEQYFGPGTRLTVT.

The CDR3 region has the DNA TGTGCCAGCAGCTTAGGGGACAATAGCGGAGAGGAGCAGTTCTTC. Protein: CASSLGDNSGEEQFF. This rearrangement joins TRBV7-9 to TRBJ2-1, with D possibly being TRBD1 or TRBD2 (6 bases each). This CDR3 has 15 residues. Germline V gene sequence: CDR1 SEHNR, CDR2 FQNEAQ (reference sequence). V was pared by 1 base and J by 10 bases, with 17 bases between.

The rearrangement links TRBV6-2 or TRBV6-3 to TRBJ2-1; the match to TRBD2 covers 11 bases. The CDR3 totals 14 residues. Germline values: CDR1 MNHEY, CDR2 SVGEGT. With V trimmed by 5 bases and J by 9 bases, 6 bases remained unmatched. The CDR3 protein is CASSPLAGVGEQFF. The CDR3 nucleotides are TGTGCCAGCAGTCCACTAGCGGGAGTGGGTGAGCAGTTCTTC.